This T cell receptor (beta chain) was identified during a study of blood T cell repertoires in COVID-19 (dated by TCRdb to 2019 to 2021). At the level of the whole study: The collaborator samples originated in the United States, Italy and Spain and spanned the acute and convalescent phases of COVID-19. The material from the prospective study consisted of cDNA or gDNA derived from T cells, B-cell-depleted T cells, or PBMCs. Subjects who had been exposed to COVID-19, were actively infected with it, or had recovered from it provided the deeply sampled blood TCRbeta repertoires that made up the dataset. The repertoires were released in a freely available public database meant as a resource for research on the immune response to SARS-CoV-2. Samples were obtained from the ongoing ImmuneRACE study (first 160 participants) and from 1,254 subjects provided by 6 global collaborators. A de-identified subject ID, COVID-19 status, age in years and sex were almost always included in the sample metadata. Where available, HLA class I and class II types were taken from metadata supplied by the sample provider and were not determined by assay-based typing.

V is pared back by 0 bases and J by 3 bases, with 6 bases lying between the germline termini. In the germline V gene, CDR1 corresponds to SGDLS and CDR2 to YYNGEE. The CDR3 covers 13 residues, taking in both the cysteine and the phenylalanine. The CDR3 DNA has 39 bases and is translated from base 1. Each collaborating institution followed its own protocols to collect whole blood in K2EDTA tubes. Collaborator samples were shipped for TCRbeta analysis as frozen whole blood, isolated PBMCs, or DNA extracted from either sample type. TCRbeta CDR3 regions were amplified from genomic DNA by means of the immunoSEQ Assay, a bias-controlled multiplex PCR. In the source study's methods: The number of nucleated cells in each sample was estimated from the amplification of reference gene primers within the assay. To quantify the absolute abundance of each unique TCRbeta CDR3 rearrangement, sequence reads were collapsed and filtered. Productive Simpson clonality was computed per sample as the square root of Simpson's diversity index over productive rearrangements. TCRdb took over this immuneACCESS table, retaining in-frame rearrangements with V and J assigned. Such tables are incomplete; in checked studies, under half of the missing clones stem from an unresolved V gene, and the remainder is unexplained. From that table come the V and J calls and clone size; the DNA was used to work out D and trimming. Counted in this sample were approximately 110,000 clones; 75% to 90% of them appeared once. 7.9% of the sample rests with the top ten.

Turning to this clone: What this receptor recognizes is not known. Nothing much larger sits one base from this clone, and base qualities are not available.

Beyond this particular receptor, the publication reports: The amount of clinical and demographic metadata varied by source and participant and was provided uncurated.

Sequencing used peripheral blood. This TCR was recovered from a man aged 70 or older with acute or convalescent COVID-19. Recombination connected TRBV9 to TRBJ2-5; no D gene call is confident. The CDR3 has the sequence CASSVAHKETQYF. The base sequence is TGTGCCAGCAGCGTAGCCCACAAAGAGACCCAGTACTTC.